A selection of T cell receptor beta chains follows, all from one sample in a study of blood T cell repertoires in COVID-19. TCRdb's copy holds only in-frame clones and misses some; the assay was immunoSEQ multiplex PCR. The sample has hundreds of thousands of clones, 65% to 85% seen once. The specimen sequenced was peripheral blood. These receptors came from a woman aged 30 to 39 with COVID-19, enrolled during active disease. CDR3s include the opening cysteine and the closing phenylalanine or tryptophan. Fields, in order: clone size, D gene, V gene, J gene, CDR3 DNA, CDR3 protein. The D gene is left open where the match is weak. The size of a clone is reported for some rows only, either as once, few or many, or as a class for expanded clones.

NA	TRBD1	TRBV4-1	TRBJ1-2	TGCGCCAGCAGCCAACAGGGGGAGAGCTATGGCTACACCTTC	CASSQQGESYGYTF
NA	NA	TRBV4-1	TRBJ2-3	TGCGCCAGCAGCCAAGATTTTGGGGGAACCGGGACTGGTACGCAGTATTTT	CASSQDFGGTGTGTQYF
NA	NA	TRBV10-3	TRBJ1-1	TGTGCCATCAGTGGGCAGGTTAAAAACACTGAAGCTTTCTTT	CAISGQVKNTEAFF
few	NA	TRBV4-1	TRBJ1-2	TGCGCCAGCAGCCAAGCGGCAGGCTATGGCTACACCTTC	CASSQAAGYGYTF
NA	NA	TRBV4-2	TRBJ2-7	TGTGCCAGCAGCCAAGTTTTAGCCTCCGCCTCCTACGAGCAGTACTTC	CASSQVLASASYEQYF
NA	NA	TRBV28	TRBJ2-3	TGTGCCAGCAGTTTTGCCCGTCAGGGAAACACAGATACGCAGTATTTT	CASSFARQGNTDTQYF
NA	NA	TRBV27	TRBJ2-2	TGTGCCAGCAGTTTATCTCGCACCGGGGAGCTGTTTTTT	CASSLSRTGELFF
NA	NA	TRBV5-4	TRBJ1-1	TGTGCCAGCAGCTCCGCTACCCGTACCGCTGAAGCTTTCTTT	CASSSATRTAEAFF
many	NA	TRBV9	TRBJ1-3	TGTGCCAGCAGCGTAGGGCAGGGCCTCTCTGGAAACACCATATATTTT	CASSVGQGLSGNTIYF
NA	TRBD2	TRBV27	TRBJ2-3	TGTGCCAGCAGTGGCGGGAGGGGTAACTCCTGGTACACAGATACGCAGTATTTT	CASSGGRGNSWYTDTQYF
NA	TRBD2	TRBV5-4	TRBJ2-5	TGTGCCAGCAGCACGGGACTAGCGGAGCTACAAGAGACCCAGTACTTC	CASSTGLAELQETQYF
NA	NA	TRBV2	TRBJ1-5	TGTGCCAGCAGTGAAGAGAGCCGGCAGCCCCAGCATTTT	CASSEESRQPQHF
NA	NA	TRBV5-4	TRBJ2-3	TGTGCCAGCAGCTCCGGGACTGATGTCACAGATACGCAGTATTTT	CASSSGTDVTDTQYF
NA	NA	TRBV11-3	TRBJ2-7	TGTGCCAGCAGCTTAGTCTCTGGACAGAACTACGAGCAGTACTTC	CASSLVSGQNYEQYF
once	TRBD1	TRBV4-3	TRBJ1-2	TGCGCCAGCAGCCAAGGGGACAGGGGGGCTAGTGGCTACACCTTC	CASSQGDRGASGYTF
NA	NA	TRBV29-1	TRBJ2-7	TGCAGCGTTGAAGGAGGGGGACCGAGCTCCTACGAGCAGTACTTC	CSVEGGGPSSYEQYF
NA	TRBD2	TRBV19	TRBJ2-1	TGTGCCAGTAGTATAGTAGAGCGGGAATACAATGAGCAGTTCTTC	CASSIVEREYNEQFF
NA	TRBD1	TRBV27	TRBJ2-7	TGTGCCAGCAGCCTCTCGACAGGGAGCTCCTACGAGCAGTACTTC	CASSLSTGSSYEQYF
NA	NA	TRBV25-1	TRBJ1-2	TGTGCCAGCAGTGACCCCCCAGACTATGGCTACACCTTC	CASSDPPDYGYTF
NA	NA	TRBV15	TRBJ2-2	TGTGCCACCAGCAGAGATCACCGGGGAAAGGCCGGGGAGCTGTTTTTT	CATSRDHRGKAGELFF
NA	TRBD1	TRBV19	TRBJ1-4	TGTGCCAGTAGTATAGATCGAGAGGGGGACAGAAAACTGTTTTTT	CASSIDREGDRKLFF
few	NA	TRBV30	TRBJ2-7	TGTGCCTGGAGTGTACGGGTCCCCCCCTACGAGCAGTACTTC	CAWSVRVPPYEQYF
NA	TRBD1	TRBV10-3	TRBJ2-2	TGTGCCATCAGGGACAGGGGGCAGGGAGGCACCGGGGAGCTGTTTTTT	CAIRDRGQGGTGELFF
NA	NA	TRBV7-9	TRBJ1-1	TGTGCCAGCAGCTTACGCACCTTGGGAAGGGGAGGTGAAGCTTTCTTT	CASSLRTLGRGGEAFF
NA	NA	TRBV2	TRBJ2-5	TGTGCCAGCAGTGATAACAGCCAAGAGACCCAGTACTTC	CASSDNSQETQYF
NA	TRBD1	TRBV5-4	TRBJ2-2	TGTGCCAGCAGCTTGGGGGGACAGGTGTACACCGGGGAGCTGTTTTTT	CASSLGGQVYTGELFF
NA	NA	TRBV19	TRBJ2-7	TGTGCCAGTAGTATAAACAGGGCGTCGGGGGAGCAGTACTTC	CASSINRASGEQYF